The sequence of this T cell receptor (beta chain) was determined in a study of CD8 T cells in ankylosing spondylitis. Notes on the study in general: In ankylosing spondylitis blood, a motif of several highly homologous TCR beta variants appeared characteristic. Disease-linked clones had a CD8+ phenotype and relatively low frequency in peripheral blood. Matched synovial fluid from ankylosing spondylitis patients was reported to be enriched for disease-linked clones. Both synovial fluid and blood in reactive arthritis had previously been reported to carry some motif variants.

It was by quantitative 5'-RACE with molecular barcodes that TCR beta libraries were made. TCRdb passed the 5' RACE reads through MiXCR, listing each CDR3 protein once. The sample lists approximately 400,000 distinct CDR3 sequences; roughly a quarter were seen once. As for this clonotype: Its target is unknown.

Sequencing used blood, either unsorted or a sorted T cell fraction (not recorded which). The TCR was taken from a male donor with ankylosing spondylitis.

CDR3 sequence (DNA): TGTGCCAGCAGTTTATCGCGAACGGCCTTTGGAAAACTGTTTTTT. It specifies CASSLSRTAFGKLFF. V usage is TRBV27 and J usage is TRBJ1-4; the D is unclear. The V end lost 0 bases, the J end lost 10 bases, and 15 bases lay between the germline ends. Germline-derived CDR1 and CDR2 are MNHEY and SMNVEV (reference sequence). This CDR3 has 15 amino acids.